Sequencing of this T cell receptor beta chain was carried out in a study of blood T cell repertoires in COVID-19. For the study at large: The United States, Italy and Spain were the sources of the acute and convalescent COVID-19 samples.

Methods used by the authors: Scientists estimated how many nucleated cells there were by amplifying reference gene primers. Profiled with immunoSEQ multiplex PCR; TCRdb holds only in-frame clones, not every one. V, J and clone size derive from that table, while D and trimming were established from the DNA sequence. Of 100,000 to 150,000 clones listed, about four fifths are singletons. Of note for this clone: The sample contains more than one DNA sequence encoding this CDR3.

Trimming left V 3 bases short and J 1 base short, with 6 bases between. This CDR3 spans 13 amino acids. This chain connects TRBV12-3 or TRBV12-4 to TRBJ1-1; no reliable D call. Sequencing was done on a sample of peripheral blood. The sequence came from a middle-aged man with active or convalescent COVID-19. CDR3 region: CASSFSGNTEAFF. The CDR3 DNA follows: TGTGCCAGCAGTTTTTCAGGGAACACTGAAGCTTTCTTT.